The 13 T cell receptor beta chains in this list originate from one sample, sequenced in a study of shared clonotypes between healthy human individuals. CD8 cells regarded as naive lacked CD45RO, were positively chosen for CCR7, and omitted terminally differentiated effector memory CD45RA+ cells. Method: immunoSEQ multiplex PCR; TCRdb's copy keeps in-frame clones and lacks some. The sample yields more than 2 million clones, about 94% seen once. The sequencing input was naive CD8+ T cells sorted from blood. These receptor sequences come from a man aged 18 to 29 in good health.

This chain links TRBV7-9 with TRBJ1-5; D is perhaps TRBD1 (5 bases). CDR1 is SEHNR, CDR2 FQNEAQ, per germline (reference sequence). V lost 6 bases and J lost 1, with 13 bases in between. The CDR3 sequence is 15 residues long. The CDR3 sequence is CASSSRGESNQPQHF. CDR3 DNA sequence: TGTGCCAGCAGTAGCCGGGGGGAGAGCAATCAGCCCCAGCATTTT. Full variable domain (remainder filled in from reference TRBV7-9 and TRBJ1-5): DTGVSQNPRHKITKRGQNVTFRCDPISEHNRLYWYRQTLGQGPEFLTYFQNEAQLEKSRLLSDRFSAERPKGSFSTLEIQRTEQGDSAMYLCASSSRGESNQPQHFGDGTRLSIL.

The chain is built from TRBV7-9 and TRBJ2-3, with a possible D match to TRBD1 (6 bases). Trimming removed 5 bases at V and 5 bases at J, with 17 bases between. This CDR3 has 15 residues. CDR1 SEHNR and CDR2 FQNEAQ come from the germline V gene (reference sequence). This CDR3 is CASSPSGALGDTQYF. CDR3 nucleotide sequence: TGTGCCAGCAGCCCGTCAGGGGCCCTTGGAGATACGCAGTATTTT.

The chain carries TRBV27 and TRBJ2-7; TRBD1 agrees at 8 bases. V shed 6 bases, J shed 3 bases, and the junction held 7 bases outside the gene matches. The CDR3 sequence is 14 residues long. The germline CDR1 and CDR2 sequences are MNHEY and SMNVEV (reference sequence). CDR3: CASSAAGGNYEQYF. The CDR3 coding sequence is TGTGCCAGCAGCGCAGCAGGGGGCAACTACGAGCAGTACTTC.

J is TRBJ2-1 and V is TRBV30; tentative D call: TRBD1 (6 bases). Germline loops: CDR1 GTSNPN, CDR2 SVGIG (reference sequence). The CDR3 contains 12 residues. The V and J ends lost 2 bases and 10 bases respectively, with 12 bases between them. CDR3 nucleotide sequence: TGTGCCTGGAGTCCCGGGACATTGGAGCAGTTCTTC. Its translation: CAWSPGTLEQFF. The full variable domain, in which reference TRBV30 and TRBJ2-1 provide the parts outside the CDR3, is SQTIHQWPATLVQPVGSPLSLECTVEGTSNPNLYWYRQAAGRGLQLLFYSVGIGQISSEVPQNLSASRPQDRQFILSSKKLLLSDSGFYLCAWSPGTLEQFFGPGTRLTVL.

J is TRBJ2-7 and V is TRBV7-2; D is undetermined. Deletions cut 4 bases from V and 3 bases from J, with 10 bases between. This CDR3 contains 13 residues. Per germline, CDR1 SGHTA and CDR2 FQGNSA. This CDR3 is CASSSSPGYEQYF. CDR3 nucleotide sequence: TGTGCCAGCAGCTCCTCCCCGGGCTACGAGCAGTACTTC.

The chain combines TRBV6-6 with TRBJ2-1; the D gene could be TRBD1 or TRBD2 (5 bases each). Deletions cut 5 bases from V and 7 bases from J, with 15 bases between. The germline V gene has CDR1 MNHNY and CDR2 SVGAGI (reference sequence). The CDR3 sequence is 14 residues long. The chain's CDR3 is CASSQAGGLNEQFF. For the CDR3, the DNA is TGTGCCAGCAGTCAAGCTGGGGGTTTGAATGAGCAGTTCTTC.

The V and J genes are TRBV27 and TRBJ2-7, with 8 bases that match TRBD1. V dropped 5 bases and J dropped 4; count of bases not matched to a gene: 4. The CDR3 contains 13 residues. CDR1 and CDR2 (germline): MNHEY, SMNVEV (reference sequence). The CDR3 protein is CASSAGQGYEQYF. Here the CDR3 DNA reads TGTGCCAGCAGTGCCGGACAGGGTTACGAGCAGTACTTC.

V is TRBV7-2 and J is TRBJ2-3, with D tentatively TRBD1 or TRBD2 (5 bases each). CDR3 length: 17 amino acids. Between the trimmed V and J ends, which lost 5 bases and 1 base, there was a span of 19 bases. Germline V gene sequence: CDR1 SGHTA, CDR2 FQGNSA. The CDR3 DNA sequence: TGTGCCAGCAGCCTAAGCCCGTATTCGGGACGCACAGATACGCAGTATTTT. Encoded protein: CASSLSPYSGRTDTQYF.

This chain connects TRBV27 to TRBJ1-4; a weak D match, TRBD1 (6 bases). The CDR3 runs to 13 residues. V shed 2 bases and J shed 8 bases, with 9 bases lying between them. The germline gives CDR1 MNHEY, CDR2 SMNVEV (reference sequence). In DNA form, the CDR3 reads TGTGCCAGCAGTTTAGCAGGGGACGAAAAACTGTTTTTT. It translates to CASSLAGDEKLFF.

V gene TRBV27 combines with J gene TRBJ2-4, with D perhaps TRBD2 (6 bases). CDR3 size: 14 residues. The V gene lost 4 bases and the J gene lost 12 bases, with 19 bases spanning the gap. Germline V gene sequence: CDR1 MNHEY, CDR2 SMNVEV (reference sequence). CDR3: CASSSGLAPDTQYF. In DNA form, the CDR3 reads TGTGCCAGCAGTTCCGGTCTAGCGCCCGACACTCAGTACTTC.

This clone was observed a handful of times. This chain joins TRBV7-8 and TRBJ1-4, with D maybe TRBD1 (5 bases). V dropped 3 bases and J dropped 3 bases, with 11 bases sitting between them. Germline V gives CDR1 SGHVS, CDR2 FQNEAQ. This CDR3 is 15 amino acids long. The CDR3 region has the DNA TGTGCCAGCAGCTTTACGGGCAGGGCTAATGAAAAACTGTTTTTT. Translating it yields CASSFTGRANEKLFF. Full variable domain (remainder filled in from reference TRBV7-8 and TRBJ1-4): GAGVSQSPRYKVAKRGQDVALRCDPISGHVSLFWYQQALGQGPEFLTYFQNEAQLDKSGLPSDRFFAERPEGSVSTLKIQRTQQEDSAVYLCASSFTGRANEKLFFGSGTQLSVL.

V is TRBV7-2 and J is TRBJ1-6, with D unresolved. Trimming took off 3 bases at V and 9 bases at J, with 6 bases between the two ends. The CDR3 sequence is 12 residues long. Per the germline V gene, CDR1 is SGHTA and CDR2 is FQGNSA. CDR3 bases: TGTGCCAGCAGCTTCGGAGGTTCACCCCTCCACTTT. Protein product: CASSFGGSPLHF.

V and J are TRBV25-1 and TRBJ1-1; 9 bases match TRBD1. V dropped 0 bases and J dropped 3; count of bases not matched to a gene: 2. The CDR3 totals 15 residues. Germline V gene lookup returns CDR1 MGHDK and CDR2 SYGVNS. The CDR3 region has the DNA TGTGCCAGCAGTGAATACGACAGGGGGGACACTGAAGCTTTCTTT. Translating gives CASSEYDRGDTEAFF. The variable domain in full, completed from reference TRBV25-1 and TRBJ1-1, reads EADIYQTPRYLVIGTGKKITLECSQTMGHDKMYWYQQDPGMELHLIHYSYGVNSTEKGDLSSESTVSRIRTEHFPLTLESARPSHTSQYLCASSEYDRGDTEAFFGQGTRLTVV.